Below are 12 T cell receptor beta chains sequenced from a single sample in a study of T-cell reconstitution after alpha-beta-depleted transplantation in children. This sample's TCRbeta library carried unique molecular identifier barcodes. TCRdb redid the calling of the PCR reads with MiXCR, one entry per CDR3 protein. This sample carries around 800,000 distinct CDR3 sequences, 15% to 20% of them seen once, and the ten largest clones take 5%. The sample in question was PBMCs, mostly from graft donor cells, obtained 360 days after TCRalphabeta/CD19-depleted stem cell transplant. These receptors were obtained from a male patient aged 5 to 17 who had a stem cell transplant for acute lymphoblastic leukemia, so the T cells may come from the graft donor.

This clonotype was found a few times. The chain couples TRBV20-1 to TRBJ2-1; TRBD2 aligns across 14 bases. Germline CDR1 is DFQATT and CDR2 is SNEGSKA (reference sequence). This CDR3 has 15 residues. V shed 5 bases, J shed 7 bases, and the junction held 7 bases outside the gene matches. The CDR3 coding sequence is TGCAGTGCTGAATTTGGACTAGCGGGAGGTAATGAGCAGTTCTTC. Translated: CSAEFGLAGGNEQFF.

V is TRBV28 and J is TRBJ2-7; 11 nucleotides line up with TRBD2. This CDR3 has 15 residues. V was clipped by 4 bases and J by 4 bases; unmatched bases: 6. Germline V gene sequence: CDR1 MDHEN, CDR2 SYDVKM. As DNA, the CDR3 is TGTGCCAGCAGTTCCTCACTAGCGGGAGCGTACGAGCAGTACTTC. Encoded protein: CASSSSLAGAYEQYF. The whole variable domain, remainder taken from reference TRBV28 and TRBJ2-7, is DVKVTQSSRYLVKRTGEKVFLECVQDMDHENMFWYRQDPGLGLRLIYFSYDVKMKEKGDIPEGYSVSREKKERFSLILESASTNQTSMYLCASSSSLAGAYEQYFGPGTRLTVT.

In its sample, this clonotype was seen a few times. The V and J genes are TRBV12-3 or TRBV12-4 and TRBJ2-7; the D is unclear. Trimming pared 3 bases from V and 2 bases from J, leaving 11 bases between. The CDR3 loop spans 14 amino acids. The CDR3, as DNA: TGTGCCAGCAGTTTCGGGCCGGTAACCTACGAGCAGTACTTC. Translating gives CASSFGPVTYEQYF.

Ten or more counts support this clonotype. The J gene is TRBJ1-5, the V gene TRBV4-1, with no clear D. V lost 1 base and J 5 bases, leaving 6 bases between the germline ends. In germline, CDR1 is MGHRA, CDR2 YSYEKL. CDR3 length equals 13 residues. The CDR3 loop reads CASSQVGYQPQHF. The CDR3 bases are TGCGCCAGCAGCCAAGTTGGTTATCAGCCCCAGCATTTT.

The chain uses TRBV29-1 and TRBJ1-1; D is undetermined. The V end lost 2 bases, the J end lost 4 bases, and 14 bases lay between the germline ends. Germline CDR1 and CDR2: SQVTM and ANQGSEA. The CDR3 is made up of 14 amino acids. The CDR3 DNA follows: TGCAGCGTTGAACTTCCTCTCTTTCGCACTGAAGCTTTCTTT. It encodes CSVELPLFRTEAFF. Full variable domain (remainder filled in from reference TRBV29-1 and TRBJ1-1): SAVISQKPSRDICQRGTSLTIQCQVDSQVTMMFWYRQQPGQSLTLIATANQGSEATYESGFVIDKFPISRPNLTFSTLTVSNMSPEDSSIYLCSVELPLFRTEAFFGQGTRLTVV.

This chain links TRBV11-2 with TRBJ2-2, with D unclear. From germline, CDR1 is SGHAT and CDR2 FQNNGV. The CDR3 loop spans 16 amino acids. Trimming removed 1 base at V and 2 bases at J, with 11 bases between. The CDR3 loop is CASSLAPVTNTGELFF. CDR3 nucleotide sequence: TGTGCCAGCAGCTTAGCCCCCGTCACAAACACCGGGGAGCTGTTTTTT.

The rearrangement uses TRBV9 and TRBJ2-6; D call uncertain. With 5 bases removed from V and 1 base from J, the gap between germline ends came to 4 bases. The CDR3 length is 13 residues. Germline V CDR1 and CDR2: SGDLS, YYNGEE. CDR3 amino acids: CASRESGANVLTF. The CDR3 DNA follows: TGTGCCAGCAGGGAATCTGGGGCCAACGTCCTGACTTTC.

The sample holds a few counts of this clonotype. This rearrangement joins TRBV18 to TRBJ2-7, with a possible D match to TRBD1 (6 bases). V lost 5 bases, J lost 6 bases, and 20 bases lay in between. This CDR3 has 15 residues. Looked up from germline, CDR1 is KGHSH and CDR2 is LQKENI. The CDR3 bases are TGTGCCAGCTCAACACAACAGGGCAGGGCCGTCGAGCAGTACTTC. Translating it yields CASSTQQGRAVEQYF.

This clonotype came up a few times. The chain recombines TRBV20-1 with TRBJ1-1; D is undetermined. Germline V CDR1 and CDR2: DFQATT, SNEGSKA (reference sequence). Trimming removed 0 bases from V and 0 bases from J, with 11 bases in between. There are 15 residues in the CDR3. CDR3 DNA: TGCAGTGCTAGAGATGGAGACGGACTGAACACTGAAGCTTTCTTT. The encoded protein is CSARDGDGLNTEAFF.

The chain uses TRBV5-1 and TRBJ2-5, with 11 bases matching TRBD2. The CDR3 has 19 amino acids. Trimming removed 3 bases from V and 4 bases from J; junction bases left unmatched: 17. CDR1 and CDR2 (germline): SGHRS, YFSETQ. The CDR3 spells CASSSPTSGRKSLGETQYF. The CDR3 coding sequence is TGCGCCAGCAGCTCCCCCACTAGCGGGAGAAAAAGTCTAGGAGAGACCCAGTACTTC.

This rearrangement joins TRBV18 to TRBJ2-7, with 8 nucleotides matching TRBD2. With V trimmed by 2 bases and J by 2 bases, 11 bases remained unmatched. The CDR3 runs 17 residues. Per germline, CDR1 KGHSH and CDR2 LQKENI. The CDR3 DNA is TGTGCCAGCTCACCATCGTTAACGGGAGGGCCCACCTACGAGCAGTACTTC. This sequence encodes CASSPSLTGGPTYEQYF.

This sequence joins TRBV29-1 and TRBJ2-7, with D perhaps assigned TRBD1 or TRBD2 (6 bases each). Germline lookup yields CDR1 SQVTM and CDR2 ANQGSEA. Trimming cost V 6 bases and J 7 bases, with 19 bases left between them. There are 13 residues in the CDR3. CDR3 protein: CSVETEGGKEQYF. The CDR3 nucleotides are TGCAGCGTCGAGACCGAGGGGGGTAAGGAGCAGTACTTC.